The 11 T cell receptor beta chains presented below share a single source sample, sequenced in a study of T-cell reconstitution after alpha-beta-depleted transplantation in children. The library targeted TCRbeta and was prepared with unique molecular identifiers. MiXCR, run by TCRdb on the PCR reads, gives a single entry per CDR3 protein. The table shows a few hundred thousand distinct CDR3 sequences, with roughly 22% occurring only once. Sequencing used PBMCs from the stem cell graft donor, obtained from the stem cell graft. The source is a human donor who donated a stem cell graft to a child with acute myeloid leukemia.

This clonotype turned up a few times. This chain links TRBV20-1 with TRBJ2-7, with 7 positions matching TRBD1. The CDR3 is 14 residues long. The V gene end was trimmed by 3 bases and the J gene end by 0 bases; junction bases not matched to a gene: 5. Germline CDR1 is DFQATT and CDR2 is SNEGSKA (reference sequence). CDR3 protein: CSASGQGVSYEQYF. CDR3 nucleotide sequence: TGCAGTGCTAGCGGGCAGGGGGTCTCCTACGAGCAGTACTTC.

The V gene is TRBV10-3, the J gene TRBJ2-1, with D hard to call. Germline loops: CDR1 ENHRY, CDR2 SYGVKD. V was trimmed by 8 bases and J by 7 bases, leaving 12 bases between them. The CDR3 spans 12 residues. DNA of the CDR3: TGTGCCATCGGCCGGCCGTTTAATGAGCAGTTCTTC. The encoded protein is CAIGRPFNEQFF.

This clonotype was counted a few times. The chain uses TRBV20-1 and TRBJ1-4, with 9 bases matching TRBD1. Germline CDR1 DFQATT, CDR2 SNEGSKA (reference sequence). J was trimmed by 8 bases and V by 6 bases; bases with no gene match: 7. The CDR3 runs to 13 residues. CDR3 residues: CSAVQGAGEKLFF. The DNA for the CDR3 is TGCAGTGCCGTACAGGGGGCAGGAGAAAAACTGTTTTTT.

The J gene is TRBJ2-3, the V gene TRBV15; D is unclear. Trimming removed 2 bases at V and 3 bases at J, with 6 bases between. CDR3 length: 13 residues. Germline lookup yields CDR1 LNHNV and CDR2 YYDKDF (reference sequence). In DNA form, the CDR3 reads TGTGCCACCAGCAGAAAGGCTACAGATACGCAGTATTTT. Amino acids: CATSRKATDTQYF.

The chain recombines TRBV25-1 with TRBJ2-2; 7 nucleotides agree with TRBD1. The CDR3 length is 15 residues. Trimming removed 3 bases from V and 2 bases from J; junction bases left unmatched: 3. Germline values: CDR1 MGHDK, CDR2 SYGVNS. The CDR3 DNA is TGTGCCAGCAGTGATCGACAGGGTAACACCGGGGAGCTGTTTTTT. Residues: CASSDRQGNTGELFF.

This clonotype showed up just a few times. The chain carries TRBV6-2 or TRBV6-3 and TRBJ2-1, with 13 positions matching TRBD2. Looked up from germline, CDR1 is MNHEY and CDR2 is SVGEGT. The CDR3 runs 13 residues. Trimming at V came to 7 bases and at J to 7 bases, leaving 1 base not matched to a gene. DNA of the CDR3: TGTGCCAGCAAACTAGCGGGAGGGAATGAGCAGTTCTTC. The encoded protein is CASKLAGGNEQFF.

The rearrangement links TRBV24-1 to TRBJ2-1, with a tentative D call TRBD2 (5 bases). The CDR3 length is 13 residues. Germline assignment: CDR1 KGHDR and CDR2 SFDVKD. Trimming left V 5 bases short and J 8 bases short, with 12 bases between. As DNA, the CDR3 is TGTGCCACCAGTGCCTCGAGGGTAGATGAGCAGTTCTTC. Its protein is CATSASRVDEQFF.

The chain combines TRBV20-1 with TRBJ2-1; D may be TRBD2 (6 bases). Germline values: CDR1 DFQATT, CDR2 SNEGSKA (reference sequence). V lost 6 bases, J lost 6 bases, and 18 bases lay in between. The CDR3 is made up of 14 amino acids. The CDR3 coding sequence is TGCAGTGCGAGCTCGACTGGAGGGTTCAATGAGCAGTTCTTC. Protein: CSASSTGGFNEQFF.

This clonotype was counted once. Sequence at one end of the junction differs from germline and may be a read error. The chain combines TRBV5-1 with TRBJ2-1; 14 positions agree with TRBD2. Germline V gives CDR1 SGHRS, CDR2 YFSETQ. The CDR3 contains 18 residues. Here the CDR3 DNA reads TGCGCCAGCACCTTGGAAGGACTAGCGGGAGGCAGGTACAATGAGCAGTTCTTC. Encoded protein: CASTLEGLAGGRYNEQFF.

The CDR3 DNA reads TGCGCCAGCAGCCAAGAAGACGACAGATACAATGAGCAGTTCTTC. It translates to CASSQEDDRYNEQFF. The chain carries TRBV4-3 and TRBJ2-1; the D gene is possibly TRBD1 (5 bases). Germline CDR1 LGHNA, CDR2 YSLEER. The V end was cut by 0 bases, the J end by 4 bases, with 10 bases between. CDR3 size: 15 residues.

This clonotype came up many times. The V gene is TRBV29-1, the J gene TRBJ2-5, with 13 nucleotides matching TRBD2. CDR1 is SQVTM, CDR2 ANQGSEA, per germline. The CDR3 sequence is 16 residues long. V trimming: 7 bases; J trimming: 5 bases; junction bases outside the gene matches: 13. CDR3 DNA sequence: TGCAGCGCCGGGACATGGACTAGCGGGAGAGATGAGACCCAGTACTTC. Translation gives CSAGTWTSGRDETQYF. The full variable domain, in which reference TRBV29-1 and TRBJ2-5 provide the parts outside the CDR3, is SAVISQKPSRDICQRGTSLTIQCQVDSQVTMMFWYRQQPGQSLTLIATANQGSEATYESGFVIDKFPISRPNLTFSTLTVSNMSPEDSSIYLCSAGTWTSGRDETQYFGPGTRLLVL.